The present T cell receptor beta chain was sequenced within a study of blood T cell repertoires in COVID-19 (dated by TCRdb to the early 2020s). With regard to the full study: Samples covering the acute and convalescent phases of COVID-19 were provided by collaborators in the United States, Italy and Spain. The material from the prospective study consisted of cDNA or gDNA derived from T cells, B-cell-depleted T cells, or PBMCs. Subjects who had been exposed to COVID-19, were actively infected with it, or had recovered from it provided the deeply sampled blood TCRbeta repertoires that made up the dataset. The repertoires were released in a freely available public database meant as a resource for research on the immune response to SARS-CoV-2. The samples were drawn from two sources: the first 160 participants of the ongoing ImmuneRACE study, and 1,000 to 1,500 subjects contributed by 6 global collaborators. A de-identified subject ID, COVID-19 status, age in years and sex were almost always included in the sample metadata. Where HLA class I and class II types were available, the types were taken from metadata supplied by the sample provider, not from assay-based typing. What the study reported, not specific to this receptor: The quantity of clinical and demographic metadata differed by source and by participant and was supplied without curation.

TCRbeta CDR3 regions were amplified from genomic DNA using the immunoSEQ Assay, a bias-controlled multiplex PCR. In the paper's pipeline: Within the assay, amplification of reference gene primers was used to estimate how many nucleated cells each sample contained. To quantify the absolute abundance of each unique TCRbeta CDR3 rearrangement, sequence reads were collapsed and filtered. For each sample, productive Simpson clonality was calculated by taking the square root of Simpson's diversity index across productive rearrangements. Imported from immuneACCESS, the table was reduced by TCRdb to in-frame sequences with V and J called. These copies leave out some clones; in studies compared against another copy, an unresolved V gene accounts for under half, and the cause of the remainder is not known. The V and J calls and clone size were taken over from that table, and D and trimming were inferred from the DNA. A total of about 300,000 clones appear in this sample, around 87% of them only once. The ten biggest clones cover about 4.5% of the sample.

The CDR3 runs 17 residues from the cysteine to the phenylalanine. Only the CDR3 part of the read is kept: 51 bases, read in frame from the first base. V is reduced by 1 base and J by 2 bases, leaving a spacing of 18 bases between them. From the germline V gene, CDR1 is SGHVS and CDR2 is FQNEAQ. Enrolling through a virtual design, the prospective study's participants ranged in age from roughly 18 to 90 years and lived across about two dozen United States geographic areas. To assign participants to cohorts, the prospective study relied on clinical history that participants themselves reported in a screening survey and a study questionnaire. In the prospective study, whole blood, serum and a nasopharyngeal or oropharyngeal swab were collected from each participant by mobile phlebotomists. Participants in the prospective study had the option to provide additional blood draws and questionnaires over a roughly 2-month period. Before DNA extraction, prospective study blood samples were shipped either frozen or at room temperature.

Turning to this clone: Its antigen is not yet known. Per-base quality was not reported, and no clone a single base away is much larger than it.

The receptor comes from a woman aged 18-29 years with acute COVID-19. Sequences were obtained from PBMCs or T cells enriched from blood (not recorded which). The V and J genes are TRBV7-8 and TRBJ2-7; TRBD1 might be the D gene, on 5 matching bases. Here the CDR3 is given as CASSLERRTPAPYEQYF. The nucleotide sequence is TGTGCCAGCAGCTTAGAGCGAAGGACACCCGCTCCCTACGAGCAGTACTTC.